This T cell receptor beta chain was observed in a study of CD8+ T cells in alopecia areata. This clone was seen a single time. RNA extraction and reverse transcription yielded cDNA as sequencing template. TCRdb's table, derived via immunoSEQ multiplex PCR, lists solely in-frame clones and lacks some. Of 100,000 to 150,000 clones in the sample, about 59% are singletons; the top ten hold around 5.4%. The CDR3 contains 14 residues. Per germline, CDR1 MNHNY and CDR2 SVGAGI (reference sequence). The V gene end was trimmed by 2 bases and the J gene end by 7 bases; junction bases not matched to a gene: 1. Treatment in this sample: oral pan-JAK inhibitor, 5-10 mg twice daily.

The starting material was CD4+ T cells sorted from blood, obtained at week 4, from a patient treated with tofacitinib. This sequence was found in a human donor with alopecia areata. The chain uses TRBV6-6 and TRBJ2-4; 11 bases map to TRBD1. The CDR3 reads CASSYGQGANIQYF. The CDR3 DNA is TGTGCCAGCAGTTACGGACAGGGGGCGAACATTCAGTACTTC.